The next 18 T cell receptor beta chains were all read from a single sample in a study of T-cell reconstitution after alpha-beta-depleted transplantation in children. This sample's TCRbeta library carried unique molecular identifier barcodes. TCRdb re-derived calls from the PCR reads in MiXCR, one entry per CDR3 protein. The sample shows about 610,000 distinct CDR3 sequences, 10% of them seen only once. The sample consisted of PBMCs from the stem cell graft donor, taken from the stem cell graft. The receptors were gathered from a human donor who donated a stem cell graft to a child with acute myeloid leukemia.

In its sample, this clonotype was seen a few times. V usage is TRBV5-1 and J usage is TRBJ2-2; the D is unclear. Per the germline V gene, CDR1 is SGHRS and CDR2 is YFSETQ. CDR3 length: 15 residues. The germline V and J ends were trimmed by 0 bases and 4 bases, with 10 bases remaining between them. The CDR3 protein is CASSLALLVTGELFF. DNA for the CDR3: TGCGCCAGCAGCTTGGCCCTTTTGGTCACCGGGGAGCTGTTTTTT.

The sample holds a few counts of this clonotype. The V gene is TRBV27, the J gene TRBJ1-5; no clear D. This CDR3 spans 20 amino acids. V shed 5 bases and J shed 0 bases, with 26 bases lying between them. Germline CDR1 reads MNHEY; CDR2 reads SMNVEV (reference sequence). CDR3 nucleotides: TGTGCCAGCAGTCCCCTCCTGGACGCCACAACGGTTCGTAGCAATCAGCCCCAGCATTTT. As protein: CASSPLLDATTVRSNQPQHF.

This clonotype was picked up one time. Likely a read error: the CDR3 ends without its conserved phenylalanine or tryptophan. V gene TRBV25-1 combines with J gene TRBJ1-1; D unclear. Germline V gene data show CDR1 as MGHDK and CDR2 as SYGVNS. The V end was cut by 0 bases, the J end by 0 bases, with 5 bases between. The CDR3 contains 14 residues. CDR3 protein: CASSEYKMNTEAFY. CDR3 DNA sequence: TGTGCCAGCAGTGAATATAAGATGAACACTGAAGCTTTCTAT.

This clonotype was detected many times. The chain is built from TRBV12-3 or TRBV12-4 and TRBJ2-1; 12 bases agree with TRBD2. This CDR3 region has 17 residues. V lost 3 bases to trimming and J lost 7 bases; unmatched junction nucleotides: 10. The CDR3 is CASSFGLAGPAGNEQFF. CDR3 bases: TGTGCCAGCAGTTTCGGACTAGCGGGACCCGCGGGAAATGAGCAGTTCTTC.

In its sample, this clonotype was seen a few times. The CDR3 DNA follows: TGCAGCGTCGACGGGGGGGACCGGGAAAAACTGTTTTTT. This gives the protein CSVDGGDREKLFF. This chain links TRBV29-1 with TRBJ1-4; weak D call: TRBD1 (5 bases). Germline assignment: CDR1 SQVTM and CDR2 ANQGSEA. With 6 bases removed from V and 8 bases from J, the gap between germline ends came to 16 bases. This CDR3 contains 13 residues.

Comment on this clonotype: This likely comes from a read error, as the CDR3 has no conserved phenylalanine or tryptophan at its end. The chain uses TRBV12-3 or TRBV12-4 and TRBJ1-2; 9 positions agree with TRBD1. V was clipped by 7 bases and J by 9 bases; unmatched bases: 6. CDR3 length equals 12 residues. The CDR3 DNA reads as TGTGCCAGCACCTCCTACAGGGGGCGCTACACCTAC. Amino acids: CASTSYRGRYTY.

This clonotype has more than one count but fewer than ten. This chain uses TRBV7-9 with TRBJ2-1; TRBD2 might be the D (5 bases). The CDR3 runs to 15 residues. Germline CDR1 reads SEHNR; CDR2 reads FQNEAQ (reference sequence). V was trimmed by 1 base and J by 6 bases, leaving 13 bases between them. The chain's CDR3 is CASSLGVASRNEQFF. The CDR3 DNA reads TGTGCCAGCAGCTTAGGAGTAGCTAGCCGCAATGAGCAGTTCTTC.

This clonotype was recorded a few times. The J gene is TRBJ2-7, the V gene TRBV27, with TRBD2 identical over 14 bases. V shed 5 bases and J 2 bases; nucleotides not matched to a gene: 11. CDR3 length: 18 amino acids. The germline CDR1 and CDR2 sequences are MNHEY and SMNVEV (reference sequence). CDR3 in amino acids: CASSRGLAGGPKAYEQYF. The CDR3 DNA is TGTGCCAGCAGTCGTGGACTAGCGGGAGGACCTAAGGCCTACGAGCAGTACTTC.

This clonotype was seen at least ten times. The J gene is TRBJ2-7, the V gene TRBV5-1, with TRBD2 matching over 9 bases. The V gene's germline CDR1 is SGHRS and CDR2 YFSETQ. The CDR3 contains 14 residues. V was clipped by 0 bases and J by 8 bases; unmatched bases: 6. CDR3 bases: TGCGCCAGCAGCTTGGGGGCTAGCGGGAACCAGCAGTACTTC. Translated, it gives CASSLGASGNQQYF.

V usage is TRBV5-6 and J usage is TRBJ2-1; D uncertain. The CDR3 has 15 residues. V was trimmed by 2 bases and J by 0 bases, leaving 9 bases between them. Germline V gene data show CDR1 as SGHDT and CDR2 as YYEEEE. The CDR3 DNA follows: TGTGCCAGCAGCTTTCGAAGCGTCTCCTACAATGAGCAGTTCTTC. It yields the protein CASSFRSVSYNEQFF.

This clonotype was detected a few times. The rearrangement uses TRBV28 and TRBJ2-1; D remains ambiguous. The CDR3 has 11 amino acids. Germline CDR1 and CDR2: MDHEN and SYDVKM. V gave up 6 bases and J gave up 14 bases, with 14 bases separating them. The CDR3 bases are TGTGCCAGCAGCGAGACCCTAGGGAAGTTCTTC. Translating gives CASSETLGKFF. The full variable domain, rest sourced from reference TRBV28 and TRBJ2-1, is DVKVTQSSRYLVKRTGEKVFLECVQDMDHENMFWYRQDPGLGLRLIYFSYDVKMKEKGDIPEGYSVSREKKERFSLILESASTNQTSMYLCASSETLGKFFGPGTRLTVL.

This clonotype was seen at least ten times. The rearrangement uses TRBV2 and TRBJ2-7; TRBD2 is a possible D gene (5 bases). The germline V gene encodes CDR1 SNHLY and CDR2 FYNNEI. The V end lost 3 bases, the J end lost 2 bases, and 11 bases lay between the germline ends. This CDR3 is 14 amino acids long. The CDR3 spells CASSEELGAYEQYF. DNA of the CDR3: TGTGCCAGCAGTGAGGAACTAGGTGCCTACGAGCAGTACTTC.

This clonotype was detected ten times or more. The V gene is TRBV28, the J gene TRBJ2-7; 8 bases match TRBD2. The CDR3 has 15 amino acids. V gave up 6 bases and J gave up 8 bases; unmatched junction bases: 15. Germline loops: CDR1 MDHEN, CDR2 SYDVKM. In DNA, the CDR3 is TGTGCCAGCAGCCTAGCTCGAGCGGGAGTAAGACAGCAGTACTTC. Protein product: CASSLARAGVRQQYF. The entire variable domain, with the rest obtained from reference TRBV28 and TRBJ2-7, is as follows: DVKVTQSSRYLVKRTGEKVFLECVQDMDHENMFWYRQDPGLGLRLIYFSYDVKMKEKGDIPEGYSVSREKKERFSLILESASTNQTSMYLCASSLARAGVRQQYFGPGTRLTVT.

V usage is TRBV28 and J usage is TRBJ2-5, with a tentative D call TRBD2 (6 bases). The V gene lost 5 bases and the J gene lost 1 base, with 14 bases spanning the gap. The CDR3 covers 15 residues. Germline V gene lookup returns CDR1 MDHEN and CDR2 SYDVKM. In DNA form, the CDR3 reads TGTGCCAGCAGTAATCCTTGGGGGGTCCAAGAGACCCAGTACTTC. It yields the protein CASSNPWGVQETQYF. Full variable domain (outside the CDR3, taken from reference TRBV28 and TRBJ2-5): DVKVTQSSRYLVKRTGEKVFLECVQDMDHENMFWYRQDPGLGLRLIYFSYDVKMKEKGDIPEGYSVSREKKERFSLILESASTNQTSMYLCASSNPWGVQETQYFGPGTRLLVL.

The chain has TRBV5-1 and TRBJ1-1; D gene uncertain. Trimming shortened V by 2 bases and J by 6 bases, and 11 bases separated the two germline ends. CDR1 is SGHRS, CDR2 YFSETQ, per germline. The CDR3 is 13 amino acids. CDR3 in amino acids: CASSLREGSEAFF. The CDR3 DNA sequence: TGCGCCAGCAGCTTACGAGAGGGTTCTGAAGCTTTCTTT. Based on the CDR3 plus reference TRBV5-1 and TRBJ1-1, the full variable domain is KAGVTQTPRYLIKTRGQQVTLSCSPISGHRSVSWYQQTPGQGLQFLFEYFSETQRNKGNFPGRFSGRQFSNSRSEMNVSTLELGDSALYLCASSLREGSEAFFGQGTRLTVV.

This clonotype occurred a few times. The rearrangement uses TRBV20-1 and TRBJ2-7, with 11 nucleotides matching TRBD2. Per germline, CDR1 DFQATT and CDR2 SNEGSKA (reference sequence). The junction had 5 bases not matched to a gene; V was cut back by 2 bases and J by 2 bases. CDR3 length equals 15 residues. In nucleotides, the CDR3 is TGCAGTGCTAGAAGGGGGACTAGCGGACCCTACGAGCAGTACTTC. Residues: CSARRGTSGPYEQYF.

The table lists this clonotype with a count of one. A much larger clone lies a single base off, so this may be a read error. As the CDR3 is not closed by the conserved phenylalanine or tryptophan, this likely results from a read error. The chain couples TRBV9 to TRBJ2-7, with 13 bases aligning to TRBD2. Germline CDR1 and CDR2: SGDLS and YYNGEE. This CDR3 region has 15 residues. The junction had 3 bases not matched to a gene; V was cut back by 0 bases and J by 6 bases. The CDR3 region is CASSVAGTSGTEQYL. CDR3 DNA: TGTGCCAGCAGCGTAGCCGGGACTAGCGGGACCGAGCAGTACCTC.

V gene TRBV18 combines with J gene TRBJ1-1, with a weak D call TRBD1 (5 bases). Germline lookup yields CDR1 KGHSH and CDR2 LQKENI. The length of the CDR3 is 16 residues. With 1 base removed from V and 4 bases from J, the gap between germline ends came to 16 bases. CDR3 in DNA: TGTGCCAGCTCACCACTGACAGTTAATTGGGGCACTGAAGCTTTCTTT. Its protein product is CASSPLTVNWGTEAFF. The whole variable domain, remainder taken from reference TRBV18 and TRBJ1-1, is NAGVMQNPRHLVRRRGQEARLRCSPMKGHSHVYWYRQLPEEGLKFMVYLQKENIIDESGMPKERFSAEFPKEGPSILRIQQVVRGDSAAYFCASSPLTVNWGTEAFFGQGTRLTVV.